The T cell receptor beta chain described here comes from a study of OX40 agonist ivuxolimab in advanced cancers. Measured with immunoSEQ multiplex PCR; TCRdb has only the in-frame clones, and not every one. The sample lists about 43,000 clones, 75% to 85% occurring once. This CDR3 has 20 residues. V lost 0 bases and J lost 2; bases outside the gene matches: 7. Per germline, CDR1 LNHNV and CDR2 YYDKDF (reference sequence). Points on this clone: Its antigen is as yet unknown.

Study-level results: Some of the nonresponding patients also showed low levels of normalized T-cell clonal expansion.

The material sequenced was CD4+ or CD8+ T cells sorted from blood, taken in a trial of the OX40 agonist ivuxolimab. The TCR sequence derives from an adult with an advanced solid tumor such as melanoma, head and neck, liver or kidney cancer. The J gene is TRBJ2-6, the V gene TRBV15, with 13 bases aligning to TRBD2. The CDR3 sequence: CATSRDGLAGVNPGANVLTF. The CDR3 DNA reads TGTGCCACCAGCAGAGATGGACTAGCGGGGGTTAATCCTGGGGCCAACGTCCTGACTTTC.